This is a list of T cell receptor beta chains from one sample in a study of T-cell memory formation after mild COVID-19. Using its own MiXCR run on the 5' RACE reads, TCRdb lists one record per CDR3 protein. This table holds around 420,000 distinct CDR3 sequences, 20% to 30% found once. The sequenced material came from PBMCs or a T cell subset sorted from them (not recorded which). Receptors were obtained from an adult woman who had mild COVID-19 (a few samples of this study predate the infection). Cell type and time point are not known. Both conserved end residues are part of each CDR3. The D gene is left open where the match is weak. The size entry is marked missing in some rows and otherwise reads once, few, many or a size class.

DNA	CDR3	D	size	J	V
TGTGCCAGCAGTTACTCACAACCGGCCAGCTCTGGAAACACCATATATTTT	CASSYSQPASSGNTIYF	.	.	TRBJ1-3	TRBV6-5
TGCAGCGCCGGACTAGCGGGGGGCACAGATACGCAGTATTTT	CSAGLAGGTDTQYF	TRBD2	few	TRBJ2-3	TRBV29-1
TGTGCCAGCAGCTTGGAGAGGTGGACAGATACGCAGTATTTT	CASSLERWTDTQYF	.	few	TRBJ2-3	TRBV11-2
TGTGCCAGCAGCTTTGTACCGGGACTAGCGGGGGGGCCGTTAGAGACCCAGTACTTC	CASSFVPGLAGGPLETQYF	TRBD2	.	TRBJ2-5	TRBV5-5
TGTGCCACCAGCAGAGACAGGGGCAGCGATAGTTATGGCTACACCTTC	CATSRDRGSDSYGYTF	.	few	TRBJ1-2	TRBV15
TGTGCCAGCAGCCCCCGTGGGGGGCAGACCTACAATGAGCAGTTCTTC	CASSPRGGQTYNEQFF	.	few	TRBJ2-1	TRBV7-2
TGTGCCAGCAGTTACGATCACACCTGGGTAACTTTCTTT	CASSYDHTWVTFF	.	.	TRBJ1-1	TRBV6-6
TGTGCCACCTCCCGTCAGGGGGCCAAGGAGACCCAGTACTTC	CATSRQGAKETQYF	TRBD1	.	TRBJ2-5	TRBV24-1
TGCGCCAGCGCGGACTCGGGACAGCTGAACACTGAAGCTTTCTTT	CASADSGQLNTEAFF	TRBD1	.	TRBJ1-1	TRBV5-1
TGTGCCAGCGGGCCTACCTCGGGGGCCCTGATCCGCGAGCAGTACTTC	CASGPTSGALIREQYF	.	many	TRBJ2-7	TRBV6-5
TGTGCCAGGACAGGAGACTATGGCTACACCTTC	CARTGDYGYTF	.	.	TRBJ1-2	TRBV2
TGTGCCAGCTGCCTAGCGGGGGGGATCTACGAGCAGTACTTC	CASCLAGGIYEQYF	TRBD2	few	TRBJ2-7	TRBV3-1
TGTGCCAGCAGCTTAACACAGACATATATCGACGAGCAGTACTTC	CASSLTQTYIDEQYF	.	once	TRBJ2-7	TRBV7-9
TGTGCCACCAGCAATAGTCTGGGAGGGGAGACCCAGTACTTC	CATSNSLGGETQYF	TRBD2	few	TRBJ2-5	TRBV15
TGTGCCAGCAGCTTTACTAGCGGGGGAGACAATGAGCAGTTCTTC	CASSFTSGGDNEQFF	TRBD2	few	TRBJ2-1	TRBV7-6
TGTGCCAGCATCTCCTGGGGACAGGGGAACTTAGGGGAGCTGTTTTTT	CASISWGQGNLGELFF	TRBD1	few	TRBJ2-2	TRBV11-3
TGTGCCAGCAGAAAAGGGGGGACCTACAATGAGCAGTTCTTC	CASRKGGTYNEQFF	.	.	TRBJ2-1	TRBV6-2/TRBV6-3
TGCAGTGCTAGAGCGTATAACAGTGACTATGGCTACACCTTC	CSARAYNSDYGYTF	.	many	TRBJ1-2	TRBV20-1
TGCGCCAGCAGCTTTACCAGTCGAAGTACAGATACGCAGTATTTT	CASSFTSRSTDTQYF	.	few	TRBJ2-3	TRBV5-1
TGTGCCAGCAGCGCCCTCGGCGCGGTCACTCTCCGGAATGAGCAGTTCTTC	CASSALGAVTLRNEQFF	.	.	TRBJ2-1	TRBV5-5
TGCAGTGCTATGGAGGAGGTGATGAGGACTGAAGCTTTCTTT	CSAMEEVMRTEAFF	.	few	TRBJ1-1	TRBV20-1
TGTGCCAGCAGCTTAGGAGCGGGAACGGAAGGGGCAGAGACCCAGTACTTC	CASSLGAGTEGAETQYF	TRBD2	.	TRBJ2-5	TRBV7-2
TGTGCCAGCAGCCCCCCCCGTAACACTGAAGCTTTCTTT	CASSPPRNTEAFF	.	.	TRBJ1-1	TRBV7-9
TGTGCCAGCAGCGAGGGGACCACCCGATCGTACGGGGAGCTGTTTTTT	CASSEGTTRSYGELFF	.	.	TRBJ2-2	TRBV9
TGTGCCAGCAGTGAACCCGGGACAGGGACTCAGCCCCAGCATTTT	CASSEPGTGTQPQHF	TRBD1	.	TRBJ1-5	TRBV2
TGTGCCAGCAGCTTAGAGGGGACTGGGGGCAGGAGTGGAGTCTTC	CASSLEGTGGRSGVF	.	many	TRBJ2-1	TRBV7-2
TGTGCCAGCAGGTGGGACAGAAGAGATACGCAGTATTTT	CASRWDRRDTQYF	TRBD1	few	TRBJ2-3	TRBV6-5
TGCGCCAGCAGCCAAGTGGTGGGACTCGGCTACACCTTC	CASSQVVGLGYTF	.	.	TRBJ1-2	TRBV4-1
TGTGCCAGCAGTGAATACCGGGCCGGGGAGCTGTTTTTT	CASSEYRAGELFF	.	.	TRBJ2-2	TRBV6-1
TGCGCCAGCAGCCAAGGGGCAGGGGGCTACGAGCAGTACTTC	CASSQGAGGYEQYF	TRBD1	.	TRBJ2-7	TRBV4-1
TGTGCCATCAGTGACGCTCGGGGAACGAACACTGAAGCTTTCTTT	CAISDARGTNTEAFF	.	few	TRBJ1-1	TRBV10-3
TGCGCCAGCATCCCGGGAGGGAGCCTTTCGGCGAACACCGGGGAGCTGTTTTTT	CASIPGGSLSANTGELFF	TRBD2	once	TRBJ2-2	TRBV5-1
TGTGCCAGCAGCATTACAGTGATGAACACCGGGGAGCTGTTTTTT	CASSITVMNTGELFF	.	few	TRBJ2-2	TRBV7-2
TGTGCCAGCAGCAGCCGGGACTCCTGGAACACTGAAGCTTTCTTT	CASSSRDSWNTEAFF	.	.	TRBJ1-1	TRBV7-9
TGCAGCGTTGCTGGGGCGATTAATGAAAAACTGTTTTTT	CSVAGAINEKLFF	.	.	TRBJ1-4	TRBV29-1
TGTGCCAGCAGTGAAGGAATTAGCGGGGGAAACGAGCAGTACTTC	CASSEGISGGNEQYF	TRBD2	.	TRBJ2-7	TRBV2
TGTGCCAGCAGCTTATTTAAGGGCGTAGATACGCAGTATTTT	CASSLFKGVDTQYF	.	.	TRBJ2-3	TRBV7-8
TGTGCCAGCAGCCCTGGACAGGGAAGGAACCAGCCCCAGCATTTT	CASSPGQGRNQPQHF	TRBD1	.	TRBJ1-5	TRBV12-3/TRBV12-4
TGCGCCAGCAGCCCAGACAGGGGCCCCGGGGAGCTGTTTTTT	CASSPDRGPGELFF	TRBD1	few	TRBJ2-2	TRBV5-1
TGCAGCGTTGAAGGGGTTAGCGGAGCCCGTTCTAGCACAGATACGCAGTATTTT	CSVEGVSGARSSTDTQYF	.	few	TRBJ2-3	TRBV29-1
TGTGCCAGCAGTTACGGGACCTACGAGCAGTACTTC	CASSYGTYEQYF	.	many	TRBJ2-7	TRBV6-2/TRBV6-3
TGTGCCAGCAGCCAAGCTCCCACGAGTGTGTACGAGCAGTACTTC	CASSQAPTSVYEQYF	.	few	TRBJ2-7	TRBV3-1
TGCAGCGTCGGTGGGACAGGGGGTAGGGACTATGGCTACACCTTC	CSVGGTGGRDYGYTF	TRBD1	.	TRBJ1-2	TRBV29-1
TGCGCCAGCAGCCAAGAGTTGGACAGGGTGTACCAAGAGACCCAGTACTTC	CASSQELDRVYQETQYF	TRBD1	.	TRBJ2-5	TRBV4-1
TGCAGCGTTGGGGGGGCGAATCAGCCCCAGCATTTT	CSVGGANQPQHF	.	few	TRBJ1-5	TRBV29-1
TGTGCCAGCAGCTCCACGTGGGGCGGTAGCACAGATACGCAGTATTTT	CASSSTWGGSTDTQYF	.	.	TRBJ2-3	TRBV5-5
TGTGCCAGCAGTGCCGGGGGCTATGGCTACACCTTC	CASSAGGYGYTF	.	few	TRBJ1-2	TRBV7-9
TGTGCCAGCAGTTCCCCAGGGGACGAGCAGTACTTC	CASSSPGDEQYF	.	few	TRBJ2-7	TRBV12-3/TRBV12-4
TGTGCCAGCAGCCAGCAAGAGACCCAGTACTTC	CASSQQETQYF	.	many	TRBJ2-5	TRBV18